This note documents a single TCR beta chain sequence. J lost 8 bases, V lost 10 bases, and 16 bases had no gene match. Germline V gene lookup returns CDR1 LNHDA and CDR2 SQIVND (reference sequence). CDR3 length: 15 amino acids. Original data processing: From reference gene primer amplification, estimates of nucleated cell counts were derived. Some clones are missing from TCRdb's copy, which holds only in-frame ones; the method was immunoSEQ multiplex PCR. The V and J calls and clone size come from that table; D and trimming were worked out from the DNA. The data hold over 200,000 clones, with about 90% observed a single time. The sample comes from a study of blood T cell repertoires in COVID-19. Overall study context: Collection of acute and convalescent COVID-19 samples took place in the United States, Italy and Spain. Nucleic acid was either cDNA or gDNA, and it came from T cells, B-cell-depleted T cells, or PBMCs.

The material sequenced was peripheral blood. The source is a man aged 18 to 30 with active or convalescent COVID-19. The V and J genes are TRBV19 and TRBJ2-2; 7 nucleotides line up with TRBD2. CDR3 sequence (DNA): TGTGCCACTTCACGATTGACTAGCAACGCGGGGGAGCTGTTTTTT. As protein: CATSRLTSNAGELFF.